This is a list of T cell receptor beta chains from one sample in a study of T cell responses to AZD1222 COVID-19 vaccine. Assay: immunoSEQ multiplex PCR; the TCRdb copy retains only in-frame clones and omits some. The sample lists about 110,000 clones; roughly four fifths were seen once. The specimen was peripheral blood, collected on day 0 of AZD1222 vaccination. The receptors originated from an adult in good health. Each CDR3 is given with its conserved first and last residue. The D gene is left open where the match is weak. A row's size may be missing; if present it is once, few, many or a size class.

CDR3 length: 14; J gene: TRBJ2-7; D gene: NA; clone size: NA; V gene: TRBV19; CDR3 protein: CASSISSGSYEQYF; CDR3 DNA: TGTGCCAGTAGTATATCCTCCGGGAGTTACGAGCAGTACTTC
CDR3 length: 14; J gene: TRBJ1-5; D gene: NA; clone size: NA; V gene: TRBV19; CDR3 protein: CASCTGLDRQPQHF; CDR3 DNA: TGTGCCTCGTGTACAGGGTTGGATAGGCAGCCCCAGCATTTT
CDR3 length: 17; J gene: TRBJ2-1; D gene: NA; clone size: NA; V gene: TRBV15; CDR3 protein: CATSRPTRGAPYNEQFF; CDR3 DNA: TGTGCCACCAGCAGACCCACCCGGGGGGCCCCTTACAATGAGCAGTTCTTC
CDR3 length: 13; J gene: TRBJ2-5; D gene: NA; clone size: NA; V gene: TRBV2; CDR3 protein: CASSVDSSETQYF; CDR3 DNA: TGTGCCAGCAGTGTTGATAGCTCAGAGACCCAGTACTTC
CDR3 length: 16; J gene: TRBJ2-1; D gene: NA; clone size: NA; V gene: TRBV11-2; CDR3 protein: CASSPRVRVTYNEQFF; CDR3 DNA: TGTGCCAGCAGCCCCAGGGTCCGGGTAACCTACAATGAGCAGTTCTTC
CDR3 length: 14; J gene: TRBJ1-5; D gene: NA; clone size: once; V gene: TRBV2; CDR3 protein: CASSPQMSNQPQHF; CDR3 DNA: TGTGCCAGCAGTCCACAGATGAGCAATCAGCCCCAGCATTTT
CDR3 length: 14; J gene: TRBJ2-1; D gene: TRBD1; clone size: NA; V gene: TRBV7-9; CDR3 protein: CASSAWTGANEQFF; CDR3 DNA: TGTGCCAGCAGCGCATGGACAGGGGCCAATGAGCAGTTCTTC
CDR3 length: 16; J gene: TRBJ2-7; D gene: NA; clone size: NA; V gene: TRBV24-1; CDR3 protein: CATRDRVQKTNYEQYF; CDR3 DNA: TGTGCCACCAGGGACAGAGTTCAAAAAACTAACTACGAGCAGTACTTC
CDR3 length: 13; J gene: TRBJ1-4; D gene: TRBD1; clone size: NA; V gene: TRBV2; CDR3 protein: CAGPGQGGEKLFF; CDR3 DNA: TGTGCCGGGCCGGGACAGGGAGGTGAAAAACTGTTTTTT
CDR3 length: 15; J gene: TRBJ2-1; D gene: TRBD1; clone size: NA; V gene: TRBV5-1; CDR3 protein: CASLPGQGTYNEQFF; CDR3 DNA: TGCGCCAGCCTCCCGGGACAGGGTACCTACAATGAGCAGTTCTTC
CDR3 length: 15; J gene: TRBJ1-1; D gene: NA; clone size: NA; V gene: TRBV7-3; CDR3 protein: CASSVYRVGNTEAFF; CDR3 DNA: TGTGCCAGCAGCGTGTACAGGGTTGGGAACACTGAAGCTTTCTTT
CDR3 length: 15; J gene: TRBJ1-2; D gene: NA; clone size: once; V gene: TRBV2; CDR3 protein: CASNYIRQSNYGYTF; CDR3 DNA: TGTGCCAGCAACTACATCAGACAGTCTAACTATGGCTACACCTTC
CDR3 length: 15; J gene: TRBJ1-4; D gene: NA; clone size: NA; V gene: TRBV19; CDR3 protein: CASSTWALTNEKLFF; CDR3 DNA: TGTGCCAGTAGTACGTGGGCTCTAACTAATGAAAAACTGTTTTTT
CDR3 length: 19; J gene: TRBJ2-5; D gene: TRBD2; clone size: NA; V gene: TRBV7-9; CDR3 protein: CASSSLKTSGGAFQETQYF; CDR3 DNA: TGTGCCAGCAGCTCTTTAAAGACTAGCGGGGGGGCCTTCCAAGAGACCCAGTACTTC
CDR3 length: 13; J gene: TRBJ2-7; D gene: NA; clone size: few; V gene: TRBV6-2/TRBV6-3; CDR3 protein: CASSHPGIYEQYF; CDR3 DNA: TGTGCCAGCAGCCACCCAGGGATCTACGAGCAGTACTTC
CDR3 length: 15; J gene: TRBJ2-3; D gene: NA; clone size: NA; V gene: TRBV7-2; CDR3 protein: CASSPRGASTDTQYF; CDR3 DNA: TGTGCCAGCAGCCCGAGGGGGGCTAGCACAGATACGCAGTATTTT
CDR3 length: 13; J gene: TRBJ2-7; D gene: NA; clone size: NA; V gene: TRBV7-9; CDR3 protein: CASSLGTPYEQYF; CDR3 DNA: TGTGCCAGCAGCTTGGGGACACCCTACGAGCAGTACTTC
CDR3 length: 16; J gene: TRBJ2-3; D gene: NA; clone size: NA; V gene: TRBV4-2; CDR3 protein: CASSQARVGSTDTQYF; CDR3 DNA: TGTGCCAGCAGCCAAGCCAGGGTGGGCAGCACAGATACGCAGTATTTT
CDR3 length: 14; J gene: TRBJ2-7; D gene: TRBD1; clone size: NA; V gene: TRBV6-5; CDR3 protein: CASSYSDRTYEQYF; CDR3 DNA: TGTGCCAGCAGTTACTCGGACAGGACCTACGAGCAGTACTTC
CDR3 length: 15; J gene: TRBJ2-7; D gene: TRBD2; clone size: NA; V gene: TRBV28; CDR3 protein: CASSLSLAGVDEQYF; CDR3 DNA: TGTGCCAGCAGTTTATCTCTAGCGGGAGTTGACGAGCAGTACTTC
CDR3 length: 21; J gene: TRBJ2-2; D gene: TRBD2; clone size: NA; V gene: TRBV24-1; CDR3 protein: CATSRGSRTSGGPANTGELFF; CDR3 DNA: TGTGCCACCAGCCGAGGGTCGAGGACTAGCGGGGGGCCCGCGAACACCGGGGAGCTGTTTTTT
CDR3 length: 10; J gene: TRBJ1-1; D gene: NA; clone size: NA; V gene: TRBV6-5; CDR3 protein: CASLYAEAFF; CDR3 DNA: TGTGCCAGCCTTTACGCTGAAGCTTTCTTT
CDR3 length: 13; J gene: TRBJ2-1; D gene: TRBD2; clone size: NA; V gene: TRBV5-1; CDR3 protein: CASSTGLVGEQFF; CDR3 DNA: TGCGCCAGCAGCACGGGACTAGTAGGCGAGCAGTTCTTC
CDR3 length: 17; J gene: TRBJ2-5; D gene: TRBD2; clone size: NA; V gene: TRBV7-9; CDR3 protein: CASSTHPASSGRETQYF; CDR3 DNA: TGTGCCAGCAGCACACATCCCGCCTCTAGCGGGAGAGAGACCCAGTACTTC
CDR3 length: 15; J gene: TRBJ1-1; D gene: TRBD1; clone size: NA; V gene: TRBV4-2; CDR3 protein: CASSQVPGGHTEAFF; CDR3 DNA: TGTGCCAGCAGCCAAGTGCCAGGGGGTCACACTGAAGCTTTCTTT
CDR3 length: 13; J gene: TRBJ2-7; D gene: NA; clone size: NA; V gene: TRBV28; CDR3 protein: CASSSGNSYEQYF; CDR3 DNA: TGTGCCAGCAGTTCAGGGAACTCCTACGAGCAGTACTTC
CDR3 length: 16; J gene: TRBJ2-2; D gene: NA; clone size: NA; V gene: TRBV5-6; CDR3 protein: CASSGLDSQNTGELFF; CDR3 DNA: TGTGCCAGCAGCGGGCTGGACAGTCAGAACACCGGGGAGCTGTTTTTT
CDR3 length: 15; J gene: TRBJ2-1; D gene: NA; clone size: once; V gene: TRBV19; CDR3 protein: CASSPPGGNYNEQFF; CDR3 DNA: TGTGCCAGTAGTCCCCCAGGTGGAAATTACAATGAGCAGTTCTTC
CDR3 length: 14; J gene: TRBJ2-2; D gene: NA; clone size: NA; V gene: TRBV19; CDR3 protein: CASSLESGTGELFF; CDR3 DNA: TGTGCCAGTAGTTTAGAGTCTGGGACCGGGGAGCTGTTTTTT
CDR3 length: 13; J gene: TRBJ1-6; D gene: NA; clone size: NA; V gene: TRBV7-2; CDR3 protein: CASSPRGGSPLHF; CDR3 DNA: TGTGCCAGCAGCCCCCGGGGGGGGTCACCCCTCCACTTT
CDR3 length: 15; J gene: TRBJ1-1; D gene: TRBD1; clone size: NA; V gene: TRBV7-9; CDR3 protein: CASAFRTGGNTEAFF; CDR3 DNA: TGTGCCAGCGCCTTCCGAACAGGGGGGAACACTGAAGCTTTCTTT
CDR3 length: 14; J gene: TRBJ1-1; D gene: NA; clone size: NA; V gene: TRBV5-1; CDR3 protein: CASSLVGGNTEAFF; CDR3 DNA: TGCGCCAGCAGCTTGGTGGGAGGAAACACTGAAGCTTTCTTT
CDR3 length: 14; J gene: TRBJ2-7; D gene: NA; clone size: NA; V gene: TRBV19; CDR3 protein: CASSTGGGTYEQYF; CDR3 DNA: TGTGCCAGTAGTACCGGGGGAGGTACCTACGAGCAGTACTTC
CDR3 length: 12; J gene: TRBJ2-7; D gene: NA; clone size: NA; V gene: TRBV28; CDR3 protein: CASSSGFYEQYF; CDR3 DNA: TGTGCCAGCAGTTCAGGATTTTACGAGCAGTACTTC
CDR3 length: 15; J gene: TRBJ2-1; D gene: NA; clone size: once; V gene: TRBV7-3; CDR3 protein: CASSLQGSSYNEQFF; CDR3 DNA: TGTGCCAGCAGCTTACAGGGTAGCTCCTACAATGAGCAGTTCTTC
CDR3 length: 13; J gene: TRBJ2-7; D gene: NA; clone size: NA; V gene: TRBV19; CDR3 protein: CASSVRTLYEQYF; CDR3 DNA: TGTGCCAGTAGTGTCCGGACACTTTACGAGCAGTACTTC
CDR3 length: 13; J gene: TRBJ1-5; D gene: NA; clone size: NA; V gene: TRBV2; CDR3 protein: CASSEGSYQPQHF; CDR3 DNA: TGTGCCAGCAGTGAAGGCAGCTATCAGCCCCAGCATTTT
CDR3 length: 19; J gene: TRBJ2-7; D gene: NA; clone size: NA; V gene: TRBV21-1; CDR3 protein: CASSKVVRTCGVRTYEQYF; CDR3 DNA: TGTGCCAGCAGCAAAGTAGTGAGGACATGTGGTGTCCGAACCTACGAGCAGTACTTC
CDR3 length: 17; J gene: TRBJ2-7; D gene: TRBD2; clone size: NA; V gene: TRBV19; CDR3 protein: CASSIMVGAGGIYEQYF; CDR3 DNA: TGTGCCAGTAGTATAATGGTCGGAGCGGGAGGAATCTACGAGCAGTACTTC
CDR3 length: 14; J gene: TRBJ1-4; D gene: NA; clone size: NA; V gene: TRBV18; CDR3 protein: CASSPGQRSGKLFF; CDR3 DNA: TGTGCCAGCTCACCCGGACAAAGGTCGGGGAAACTGTTTTTT
CDR3 length: 15; J gene: TRBJ2-1; D gene: NA; clone size: NA; V gene: TRBV19; CDR3 protein: CASSPAPDRANEQFF; CDR3 DNA: TGTGCCAGTAGTCCCGCCCCGGACAGAGCTAATGAGCAGTTCTTC
CDR3 length: 17; J gene: TRBJ2-3; D gene: TRBD1; clone size: once; V gene: TRBV9; CDR3 protein: CASSSRRDRGPTDTQYF; CDR3 DNA: TGTGCCAGCAGCTCCCGCCGGGACAGGGGCCCCACAGATACGCAGTATTTT